Described below is a single T cell receptor (beta chain) sequence and its context. A Seattle source enrolled patients during active infection and followed them longitudinally. As processed by the authors: Cell counts per sample came from amplifying reference gene primers. The protocol was immunoSEQ multiplex PCR, while the TCRdb copy is restricted to in-frame clones and leaves out a portion. V and J calls and clone size follow that table, whereas D and trimming were derived from the DNA. The sample includes roughly 100,000 clones, roughly 90% seen only once; the top ten take roughly 5.6%. The CDR3 consists of 14 residues. CDR1 and CDR2 (germline): SEHNR, FQNEAQ (reference sequence). V lost 1 base and J lost 7, with 13 bases in between. The data are from a study of blood T cell repertoires in COVID-19. Study-wide background: COVID-19 samples, acute and convalescent, were from the United States, Italy and Spain. Sample material is recorded as cDNA or gDNA derived from T cells, B-cell-depleted T cells, or PBMCs.

The rearrangement links TRBV7-9 to TRBJ1-1; D possibly corresponds to TRBD1 (5 bases). This TCR was recovered from a woman in her forties or fifties with COVID-19, enrolled during active disease. The sample comprised peripheral blood. CDR3 sequence: CASSLDGGRGEAFF. Here the CDR3 DNA reads TGTGCCAGCAGCTTAGATGGGGGGAGAGGTGAAGCTTTCTTT.